The 27 T cell receptor beta chains below come from one sample, sequenced in a study of beta chain features in type 1 diabetes (dated by TCRdb to 2017 to 2018). Summary of the overall study and its limitations: A moderate but significant shortening of TCRB CDR3 length was observed in type 1 diabetes patients in all four CD4+ subsets.

Libraries came from the immunoSEQ multiplex PCR assay. All of the isolated RNA was reverse transcribed with the High Capacity cDNA Reverse Transcription Kit, so expressed TCRB transcripts were sequenced. TCRdb stores this immuneACCESS table with in-frame sequences only. Part of the clones is absent; in the studies checked, under half of the shortfall reflects unresolved V genes, and no reason is known for the rest. This sample lists around 300,000 clones; roughly 15% were detected once. Around 0.015% of the sample is held by the ten biggest clonotypes. No antigens are known for them. The sequenced sample consisted of naive CD4+ T cells from blood. The intended sense of this specimen's cell subset or site label: true naive CD4+ T cells. All receptors derive from a man aged 18-30 years with type 1 diabetes.

This chain connects TRBV9 to TRBJ2-1; D is perhaps TRBD1 (6 bases). V lost 2 bases to trimming and J lost 0 bases, with 9 bases between them. Germline V gives CDR1 SGDLS, CDR2 YYNGEE. The CDR3 covers 15 residues. CDR3: CASSVDSSSYNEQFF. CDR3 DNA sequence: TGTGCCAGCAGCGTGGACAGTAGCTCCTACAATGAGCAGTTCTTC.

This clone was observed a few times. This chain connects TRBV28 to TRBJ1-1, with 9 bases fitting TRBD1. With V trimmed by 6 bases and J by 6 bases, 8 bases remained unmatched. This CDR3 contains 14 residues. The germline gives CDR1 MDHEN, CDR2 SYDVKM. The CDR3 DNA reads TGTGCCAGCAGGGGGACAGGGTTGCATCCTGAAGCTTTCTTT. Its translation is CASRGTGLHPEAFF.

This clone was seen a few times. The CDR3: CASSLNRRDTQYF. The CDR3 DNA reads as TGTGCCAGCAGCTTAAACCGCAGAGATACGCAGTATTTT. The rearrangement links TRBV7-2 to TRBJ2-3; D unresolved. The ends were cut back, 2 bases at V and 5 bases at J, with 8 bases in the middle. Germline assignment: CDR1 SGHTA and CDR2 FQGNSA. The CDR3 sequence is 13 residues long.

This clone was recorded a few times. The rearrangement joins TRBV5-1 to TRBJ2-3; 15 bases agree with TRBD2. CDR3 length: 16 amino acids. CDR1 is SGHRS, CDR2 YFSETQ, per germline. Losses at the gene ends were 0 bases for V and 4 bases for J; bases not matched to a gene: 0. CDR3 loop: CASSLGTSGGADTQYF. CDR3 nucleotides: TGCGCCAGCAGCTTGGGGACTAGCGGGGGGGCAGATACGCAGTATTTT.

This clone was found a few times. The chain joins TRBV2 to TRBJ1-1, with unresolved D. Germline CDR1 reads SNHLY; CDR2 reads FYNNEI. The CDR3 has 13 residues. The V and J ends lost 4 bases and 1 base respectively, with 7 bases between them. The CDR3 nucleotides read TGTGCCAGCAGTGGGGAGCAGAACACTGAAGCTTTCTTT. Its translation: CASSGEQNTEAFF.

This clone was seen more than once but under ten times. The chain employs TRBV28 and TRBJ1-5; perhaps TRBD1 as D (6 bases). CDR3 length equals 14 residues. The V gene's germline CDR1 is MDHEN and CDR2 SYDVKM. Trimming took 7 bases from V and 1 from J, leaving 11 bases between them. CDR3 DNA sequence: TGTGCCAGCACCTACAGGGTCAGCAATCAGCCCCAGCATTTT. Its translation: CASTYRVSNQPQHF.

This clone was observed a few times. This chain uses TRBV5-1 with TRBJ2-5; possibly TRBD1 for D (6 bases). The CDR3 sequence is 16 residues long. Germline loops: CDR1 SGHRS, CDR2 YFSETQ. The V end was cut by 4 bases, the J end by 5 bases, with 21 bases between. CDR3 sequence reads: CASSPHTGFRQETQYF. CDR3 bases: TGCGCCAGCAGCCCACACACAGGGTTTCGGCAGGAGACCCAGTACTTC.

The table lists this clone with a few counts. V gene TRBV28 combines with J gene TRBJ1-5, with D uncertain. There are 13 residues in the CDR3. V lost 5 bases, J lost 4 bases, and 9 bases lay in between. Germline V gene lookup returns CDR1 MDHEN and CDR2 SYDVKM. CDR3 in DNA: TGTGCCAGCAGTGCGAGGAGAAATCAGCCCCAGCATTTT. This codes for CASSARRNQPQHF.

This clone was observed a handful of times. The V call is TRBV2, the J call TRBJ2-1, with 7 bases that match TRBD2. The CDR3 covers 15 residues. Germline CDR1 reads SNHLY; CDR2 reads FYNNEI. V lost 8 bases, J lost 2 bases, and 9 bases stayed unmatched. The CDR3 DNA reads TGTGCCAGCTCCCCCGAGCGGGGCGCCTACAATGAGCAGTTCTTC. This gives the protein CASSPERGAYNEQFF.

This clone was counted only a few times. The gene calls are TRBV11-2 and TRBJ2-7, with 13 positions matching TRBD2. The CDR3 is 15 amino acids. Germline trimming cut 4 bases from V and 4 bases from J; bases unmatched to any gene: 4. CDR1 is SGHAT, CDR2 FQNNGV, per germline. Here the CDR3 reads CASSSGTSGTYEQYF. CDR3 nucleotide sequence: TGTGCCAGCAGCTCGGGGACTAGCGGGACTTACGAGCAGTACTTC.

The rearrangement joins TRBV6-6 to TRBJ2-5, with TRBD2 as a possible D gene (7 bases). The germline V and J ends were trimmed by 0 bases and 5 bases, with 16 bases remaining between them. CDR3 length: 16 amino acids. Germline V gene lookup returns CDR1 MNHNY and CDR2 SVGAGI (reference sequence). The CDR3 is CASSYSLSGGGETQYF. CDR3 sequence (DNA): TGTGCCAGCAGTTACTCGTTGTCGGGGGGCGGTGAGACCCAGTACTTC.

This clone was recorded a few times. This chain links TRBV20-1 with TRBJ2-7; D gene uncertain. V lost 8 bases and J lost 3, with 5 bases in between. The germline gives CDR1 DFQATT, CDR2 SNEGSKA (reference sequence). The CDR3 runs 9 residues. The CDR3 loop reads CSTGYEQYF. The DNA for the CDR3 is TGCAGTACCGGCTACGAGCAGTACTTC.

This clone has more than one count but fewer than ten. This chain connects TRBV5-1 to TRBJ2-7, with D possibly TRBD1 on 6 matching bases. V gave up 5 bases and J gave up 9 bases, with 21 bases separating them. This CDR3 contains 14 residues. Germline V gene lookup returns CDR1 SGHRS and CDR2 YFSETQ. The CDR3 DNA follows: TGCGCCAGCAGATGGGCTACAGGGCCAACCGGGCAGTACTTC. This encodes CASRWATGPTGQYF.

The chain links TRBV7-2 to TRBJ2-2; D is perhaps TRBD2 (5 bases). The CDR3 is 20 amino acids. Germline loops: CDR1 SGHTA, CDR2 FQGNSA. V shed 0 bases and J shed 0 bases, with 20 bases lying between them. This CDR3 reads CASSLAPSGALFTNTGELFF. In DNA, the CDR3 is TGTGCCAGCAGCTTAGCTCCCAGCGGCGCCCTTTTCACGAACACCGGGGAGCTGTTTTTT.

The V call is TRBV7-9, the J call TRBJ2-2; 10 bases are shared with TRBD2. CDR1 and CDR2 from the germline V gene are SEHNR and FQNEAQ (reference sequence). There are 16 residues in the CDR3. V lost 0 bases and J lost 5; bases outside the gene matches: 3. CDR3 DNA: TGTGCCAGCAGCTTAGCTCGGACTAGCGGAACCGGGGAGCTGTTTTTT. It is translated as CASSLARTSGTGELFF. Full variable domain (outside the CDR3, taken from reference TRBV7-9 and TRBJ2-2): DTGVSQNPRHKITKRGQNVTFRCDPISEHNRLYWYRQTLGQGPEFLTYFQNEAQLEKSRLLSDRFSAERPKGSFSTLEIQRTEQGDSAMYLCASSLARTSGTGELFFGEGSRLTVL.

This clone was observed a few times. The chain joins TRBV18 to TRBJ1-4; perhaps TRBD1 as D (5 bases). There are 18 residues in the CDR3. Germline CDR1 is KGHSH and CDR2 is LQKENI. The V end was cut by 3 bases, the J end by 7 bases, with 24 bases between. CDR3 bases: TGTGCCAGCTCACCGTACGGCAGGGCGAGTTTTTGGGCTGAAAAACTGTTTTTT. It yields the protein CASSPYGRASFWAEKLFF.

This clone came up a few times. The chain couples TRBV7-9 to TRBJ2-5; tentatively, D is TRBD1 (5 bases). The CDR3 consists of 12 residues. Trimming stripped 3 bases from V and 9 bases from J, with 11 bases between. Germline CDR1 reads SEHNR; CDR2 reads FQNEAQ (reference sequence). CDR3 residues: CASSLTDGSQYF. For the CDR3, the DNA is TGTGCCAGCAGCTTGACAGATGGGTCCCAGTACTTC.

This clone has a handful of counts. The chain couples TRBV28 to TRBJ1-1; weak D call: TRBD1 (6 bases). Germline CDR1 is MDHEN and CDR2 is SYDVKM. V lost 10 bases and J lost 4, with 19 bases in between. CDR3 length: 14 amino acids. DNA of the CDR3: TGTGCCACCAACATGTGGGGGCGGATCACTGAAGCTTTCTTT. This encodes CATNMWGRITEAFF.

In this sample, this clone turned up a few times. For the CDR3, the DNA is TGTGCCAGCAGACCGAGCCCAACTAATGAAAAACTGTTTTTT. Translating gives CASRPSPTNEKLFF. The chain has TRBV6-5 and TRBJ1-4; D is unresolved. The V end was cut by 6 bases, the J end by 0 bases, with 8 bases between. CDR3 size: 14 residues. The V gene's germline CDR1 is MNHEY and CDR2 SVGAGI.

The rearrangement links TRBV30 to TRBJ2-7, with TRBD1 matching 9 bases. The J segment lost 5 bases and the V segment lost 2 bases, leaving 7 bases of the junction unmatched. The CDR3 contains 14 residues. Looked up from germline, CDR1 is GTSNPN and CDR2 is SVGIG (reference sequence). Here the CDR3 reads CAWSPGTGSHEQYF. Written as DNA, the CDR3 is TGTGCCTGGAGTCCGGGGACAGGGTCCCACGAGCAGTACTTC.

The V call is TRBV2, the J call TRBJ2-1; 8 bases agree with TRBD2. This CDR3 is built from 14 residues. V lost 6 bases, J lost 6 bases, and 7 bases stayed unmatched. The germline V gene encodes CDR1 SNHLY and CDR2 FYNNEI. CDR3 residues: CASRTSGSVNEQFF. CDR3 bases: TGTGCCAGCAGAACTAGCGGATCAGTCAATGAGCAGTTCTTC. The full variable domain, its missing parts supplied by reference TRBV2 and TRBJ2-1, is EPEVTQTPSHQVTQMGQEVILRCVPISNHLYFYWYRQILGQKVEFLVSFYNNEISEKSEIFDDQFSVERPDGSNFTLKIRSTKLEDSAMYFCASRTSGSVNEQFFGPGTRLTVL.

A few counts support this clone. The chain employs TRBV4-3 and TRBJ1-1; unclear D gene. V dropped 0 bases and J dropped 5 bases, with 13 bases sitting between them. Germline V gene lookup returns CDR1 LGHNA and CDR2 YSLEER. The CDR3 is 15 amino acids. The CDR3 here is CASSQDFQAATEAFF. The CDR3, as DNA: TGCGCCAGCAGCCAAGATTTCCAGGCCGCAACTGAAGCTTTCTTT.

This clone was found a few times. The chain recombines TRBV9 with TRBJ2-5; 7 bases match TRBD2. This CDR3 is built from 15 residues. Trimming took 4 bases from V and 5 from J; bases not matched to a gene: 11. Germline V lookup: CDR1 SGDLS, CDR2 YYNGEE. The CDR3, as DNA: TGTGCCAGCAGCCCAAGAGCGGGGATAATGGAGACCCAGTACTTC. Translating it yields CASSPRAGIMETQYF.

The chain recombines TRBV6-1 with TRBJ2-7; 9 positions match TRBD1. Germline lookup yields CDR1 MNHNS and CDR2 SASEGT. V shed 6 bases, J shed 6 bases, and the junction held 9 bases outside the gene matches. The CDR3 covers 14 residues. CDR3 loop: CASSVWGQGGEQYF. The CDR3 coding sequence is TGTGCCAGCAGCGTGTGGGGACAGGGAGGCGAGCAGTACTTC.

In its sample, this clone was seen a few times. CDR3 residues: CASSIWASGTYEQYF. CDR3 DNA sequence: TGTGCCAGTAGTATATGGGCTAGCGGGACGTACGAGCAGTACTTC. This sequence joins TRBV19 and TRBJ2-7, with 9 bases lining up with TRBD2. With 2 bases clipped from V and 4 bases from J, the junction kept 6 bases outside the gene matches. This CDR3 has 15 residues. Germline loops: CDR1 LNHDA, CDR2 SQIVND (reference sequence).

The chain's CDR3 is CASSYLAGGPPDTQYF. The CDR3 region has the DNA TGTGCCAGCAGTTACTTAGCGGGGGGGCCGCCAGATACGCAGTATTTT. J is TRBJ2-3 and V is TRBV6-5, with 11 nucleotides matching TRBD2. This CDR3 comprises 16 residues. Per germline, CDR1 MNHEY and CDR2 SVGAGI. Losses at the gene ends were 1 base for V and 4 bases for J; bases not matched to a gene: 4.

There are a few counts of this clone. The V and J genes are TRBV5-1 and TRBJ2-7; D ambiguous. V lost 0 bases and J lost 2, with 9 bases in between. CDR3 size: 14 residues. Germline V gene lookup returns CDR1 SGHRS and CDR2 YFSETQ. DNA of the CDR3: TGCGCCAGCAGCTTGGTTAGTCCGACCTACGAGCAGTACTTC. Translating gives CASSLVSPTYEQYF.